Listed here are 29 T cell receptor beta chains from one sample, sequenced in a study of shared clonotypes between healthy human individuals (dated by TCRdb to about 2020). Library creation used the immunoSEQ multiplex PCR assay. The clones in this table, taken by TCRdb from immuneACCESS, are in-frame only. Not every clone is retained; where verified, under half of the shortfall comes from an unresolved V gene, and the cause of the rest is unknown. The sample table holds about 510,000 clones, of which over 75% were seen once. The ten largest clones capture around 13% of the sample. Material: PBMCs. These receptors were collected from a woman aged 40 to 50 in good health. Some clones in this sample may be carry-over from other donors' samples.

The genes are TRBV11-2 and TRBJ2-7; D is undetermined. This CDR3 is built from 14 residues. The ends were cut back, 1 base at V and 2 bases at J, with 9 bases in the middle. CDR1 is SGHAT, CDR2 FQNNGV, per germline. The CDR3 DNA reads as TGTGCCAGCAGCTTAGTTATTGTAGCCTACGAGCAGTACTTC. Translating it yields CASSLVIVAYEQYF.

This chain links TRBV6-5 with TRBJ2-1; 8 positions agree with TRBD2. The junction had 6 bases not matched to a gene; V was cut back by 2 bases and J by 6 bases. CDR3 length equals 15 residues. Germline assignment: CDR1 MNHEY and CDR2 SVGAGI. CDR3 sequence: CASSYRAGVFNEQFF. CDR3 nucleotides: TGTGCCAGCAGTTACCGAGCGGGAGTTTTCAATGAGCAGTTCTTC.

This sequence joins TRBV7-9 and TRBJ1-2; weak D call: TRBD1 (5 bases). The CDR3 extends over 13 amino acids. Germline CDR1 is SEHNR and CDR2 is FQNEAQ (reference sequence). Trimming removed 2 bases at V and 6 bases at J, with 10 bases between. The CDR3 bases are TGTGCCAGCAGCTTACCAGGGAGGGATGGCTACACCTTC. Protein product: CASSLPGRDGYTF.

There are a few counts of this clone. The V call is TRBV19, the J call TRBJ2-5; 9 bases match TRBD2. CDR3 length: 14 residues. V lost 5 bases, J lost 5 bases, and 6 bases stayed unmatched. Germline V gene sequence: CDR1 LNHDA, CDR2 SQIVND (reference sequence). The CDR3 nucleotides are TGTGCCAGTAGTGGGCATAGCGGGAGTGAGACCCAGTACTTC. Translating it yields CASSGHSGSETQYF.

This clone was counted many times. The chain recombines TRBV12-1 with TRBJ2-7; TRBD2, the table's D call, lacks a check against the DNA. TRBV12-1 is marked as a pseudogene. CDR3 size: 12 residues. The CDR3 spells CAATSGTAEQYF. CDR3 bases: TGTGCCGCCACTAGCGGGACGGCCGAGCAGTACTTC.

This clone was seen ten or more times. The gene calls are TRBV29-1 and TRBJ1-1; the D gene is possibly TRBD1 (5 bases). CDR1 is SQVTM, CDR2 ANQGSEA, per germline. V shed 3 bases and J shed 5 bases, with 10 bases lying between them. There are 12 residues in the CDR3. This CDR3 reads CSVEPGGTEAFF. As DNA, the CDR3 is TGCAGCGTTGAGCCGGGGGGAACTGAAGCTTTCTTT.

This clone was detected only once. The chain employs TRBV27 and TRBJ2-2; D might be TRBD1 (6 bases). CDR1 MNHEY and CDR2 SMNVEV come from the germline V gene (reference sequence). The CDR3 is 15 amino acids. Trimming pared 3 bases from V and 1 base from J, leaving 9 bases between. CDR3 DNA: TGTGCCAGCAGTTTGTCAGGGGTGAACACCGGGGAGCTGTTTTTT. Its protein product is CASSLSGVNTGELFF.

For this clone: One end of the junction fails to match germline, which may point to a read error. This rearrangement joins TRBV4-3 to TRBJ2-2, with D perhaps TRBD2 (5 bases). The CDR3 covers 15 residues. Germline V gives CDR1 LGHNA, CDR2 YSLEER. For the CDR3, the DNA is TGCGCCAGCAGCCCCCGTTTAACGAACACCGGGGAGCTGTTTTTC. Its translation: CASSPRLTNTGELFF.

This clone has a handful of counts. This chain joins TRBV29-1 and TRBJ2-3; weak D call: TRBD2 (5 bases). CDR3 length: 11 amino acids. The germline CDR1 and CDR2 sequences are SQVTM and ANQGSEA. V was clipped by 7 bases and J by 4 bases, with 9 bases between them. The CDR3 spells CSEGESDTQYF. The CDR3 DNA reads as TGCAGCGAGGGAGAGTCAGATACGCAGTATTTT.

The chain couples TRBV9 to TRBJ2-1; the D is unclear. This CDR3 contains 15 residues. V was pared by 4 bases and J by 0 bases, with 11 bases between. CDR1 is SGDLS and CDR2 is YYNGEE in the germline V gene. The CDR3 DNA sequence: TGTGCCAGCAGCCCCCCACCGAGCTCCTACAATGAGCAGTTCTTC. Its translation: CASSPPPSSYNEQFF.

V and J are TRBV30 and TRBJ2-5; D gene ambiguous. The CDR3 sequence is 12 residues long. Trimming pared 3 bases from V and 2 bases from J, leaving 7 bases between. Germline V gives CDR1 GTSNPN, CDR2 SVGIG (reference sequence). The CDR3, as DNA: TGTGCCTGGAGCCCCGGGCAAGAGACCCAGTACTTC. This encodes CAWSPGQETQYF.

The V gene is TRBV10-3, the J gene TRBJ2-3, with 11 bases matching TRBD2. This CDR3 contains 18 residues. Germline V lookup: CDR1 ENHRY, CDR2 SYGVKD. V shed 0 bases, J shed 1 base, and the junction held 6 bases outside the gene matches. The CDR3 protein is CAISESASGRLGTDTQYF. The CDR3 coding sequence is TGTGCCATCAGTGAGTCTGCTAGCGGGAGGTTGGGCACAGATACGCAGTATTTT.

V usage is TRBV6-5 and J usage is TRBJ2-6; TRBD1 might be the D (5 bases). The CDR3 is 14 residues long. V was trimmed by 5 bases and J by 0 bases, leaving 5 bases between them. Germline lookup yields CDR1 MNHEY and CDR2 SVGAGI. This chain's CDR3 is CASSRGSGANVLTF. In DNA, the CDR3 is TGTGCCAGCAGTAGGGGCTCTGGGGCCAACGTCCTGACTTTC.

The chain links TRBV15 to TRBJ2-5; D possibly corresponds to TRBD2 (7 bases). Trimming left V 1 base short and J 3 bases short, with 9 bases between. Germline V gene sequence: CDR1 LNHNV, CDR2 YYDKDF (reference sequence). The CDR3 is 14 amino acids. CDR3 region: CATSRGGGKETQYF. The CDR3 DNA reads TGTGCCACCAGCAGAGGGGGGGGCAAAGAGACCCAGTACTTC. The whole variable domain, filled in from reference TRBV15 and TRBJ2-5, reads DAMVIQNPRYQVTQFGKPVTLSCSQTLNHNVMYWYQQKSSQAPKLLFHYYDKDFNNEADTPDNFQSRRPNTSFCFLDIRSPGLGDTAMYLCATSRGGGKETQYFGPGTRLLVL.

This sequence joins TRBV6-4 and TRBJ2-6; D perhaps matches TRBD2 (6 bases). Trimming left V 8 bases short and J 0 bases short, with 14 bases between. The CDR3 extends over 16 amino acids. Germline V gene lookup returns CDR1 MRHNA and CDR2 SNTAGT. CDR3: CASSKDGGSGANVLTF. CDR3 nucleotides: TGTGCCAGCTCCAAGGACGGGGGCTCTGGGGCCAACGTCCTGACTTTC.

On this clone itself: This may be a read error: a much more frequent sequence differs by one nucleotide. The chain joins TRBV6-5 to TRBJ2-4, with TRBD2 as a possible D gene (6 bases). The germline gives CDR1 MNHEY, CDR2 SVGAGI. This CDR3 is built from 14 residues. The DNA for the CDR3 is TGTGCCAGCAGTAAGGGACTGGGAAAAAACATTCAGCACTTC. Translated, it gives CASSKGLGKNIQHF.

In DNA form, the CDR3 reads TGTGCCAGCTCACTGACTAGCCAAGGGAGTGGAAATGAGCAGTTCTTC. Translation: CASSLTSQGSGNEQFF. The chain combines TRBV18 with TRBJ2-1, with 7 bases matching TRBD2. Germline V gene sequence: CDR1 KGHSH, CDR2 LQKENI. The CDR3 has 16 amino acids. The junction had 13 bases not matched to a gene; V was cut back by 4 bases and J by 7 bases.

The chain uses TRBV5-1 and TRBJ2-1; weak D call: TRBD2 (6 bases). Germline values: CDR1 SGHRS, CDR2 YFSETQ. The CDR3 consists of 14 residues. The germline V and J ends were trimmed by 1 base and 7 bases, with 12 bases remaining between them. CDR3: CASSLLAGSNEQFF. The CDR3, as DNA: TGCGCCAGCAGCTTGCTCGCGGGGTCTAATGAGCAGTTCTTC.

This chain joins TRBV2 and TRBJ2-3; D is possibly TRBD2 (6 bases). The V end lost 4 bases, the J end lost 2 bases, and 19 bases lay between the germline ends. CDR3 length equals 17 residues. Germline CDR1 is SNHLY and CDR2 is FYNNEI. CDR3 loop: CASSVRRERVPTDTQYF. The CDR3 DNA follows: TGTGCCAGCAGTGTAAGGAGAGAGCGGGTTCCCACAGATACGCAGTATTTT.

The CDR3 here is CASTRGLSNTEAFF. The DNA of the CDR3 is TGTGCCAGCACCAGAGGTTTATCGAACACTGAAGCTTTCTTT. The chain recombines TRBV11-1 with TRBJ1-1; no clear D gene. Germline lookup yields CDR1 SGHAT and CDR2 FQDESV (reference sequence). The CDR3 contains 14 residues. Trimming left V 7 bases short and J 1 base short, with 13 bases between.

The CDR3 spells CASSELDRNTEAFF. The CDR3 DNA reads as TGTGCCAGCAGTGAACTGGACAGGAACACTGAAGCTTTCTTT. This chain joins TRBV6-1 and TRBJ1-1; D possibly corresponds to TRBD1 (6 bases). Trimming left V 2 bases short and J 1 base short, with 8 bases between. There are 14 residues in the CDR3. The V gene's germline CDR1 is MNHNS and CDR2 SASEGT.

The CDR3 region is CASSMTGAGNTIYF. DNA of the CDR3: TGTGCCAGCAGCATGACAGGGGCTGGAAACACCATATATTTT. The chain recombines TRBV7-9 with TRBJ1-3; TRBD1 matches at 8 bases. J gave up 2 bases and V 5 bases, and 2 bases lay outside the gene matches. Germline values: CDR1 SEHNR, CDR2 FQNEAQ (reference sequence). The CDR3 is 14 amino acids.

This rearrangement joins TRBV10-2 to TRBJ1-2; 7 bases match TRBD1. CDR1 and CDR2 (germline): WSHSY, SAAADI. There are 14 residues in the CDR3. J lost 3 bases, V lost 3 bases, and 4 bases had no gene match. The CDR3 region is CASSETGDYYGYTF. The CDR3, as DNA: TGCGCCAGCAGTGAAACAGGGGATTACTATGGCTACACCTTC.

This clone showed up just a few times. The chain employs TRBV18 and TRBJ2-7; no clear D gene. Per the germline V gene, CDR1 is KGHSH and CDR2 is LQKENI. This CDR3 region has 14 residues. Trimming shortened V by 0 bases and J by 2 bases, and 8 bases separated the two germline ends. The CDR3: CASSPPGGTYEQYF. The DNA of the CDR3 is TGTGCCAGCTCACCACCGGGTGGAACCTACGAGCAGTACTTC.

The chain carries TRBV11-3 and TRBJ2-2; D assignment may be TRBD1 or TRBD2 (5 bases each). The CDR3 contains 15 residues. Trimming left V 5 bases short and J 2 bases short, with 12 bases between. Looked up from germline, CDR1 is SGHNT and CDR2 is YENEEA. The CDR3 protein is CASSKGTGNTGELFF. CDR3 bases: TGTGCCAGCAGCAAGGGGACCGGTAACACCGGGGAGCTGTTTTTT.

V is TRBV29-1 and J is TRBJ2-2; no reliable D call. V lost 4 bases and J 0 bases, leaving 9 bases between the germline ends. This CDR3 contains 14 residues. CDR1 and CDR2 (germline): SQVTM, ANQGSEA. The CDR3 bases are TGCAGCGTTGCGTACACGACGAACACCGGGGAGCTGTTTTTT. It codes for CSVAYTTNTGELFF.

The chain links TRBV30 to TRBJ2-2; tentative D call: TRBD2 (5 bases). V was trimmed by 2 bases and J by 8 bases, leaving 12 bases between them. The germline V gene has CDR1 GTSNPN and CDR2 SVGIG (reference sequence). This CDR3 region has 13 residues. CDR3 protein: CAWSLIWRGELFF. The CDR3 nucleotides read TGTGCCTGGAGTCTAATATGGAGGGGGGAGCTGTTTTTT.

The chain is built from TRBV5-1 and TRBJ2-1; 8 bases line up with TRBD2. Germline-derived CDR1 and CDR2 are SGHRS and YFSETQ. The CDR3 has 16 amino acids. V was clipped by 1 base and J by 0 bases; unmatched bases: 3. CDR3 sequence reads: CASSLLLADSYNEQFF. In nucleotides, the CDR3 is TGCGCCAGCAGCTTGTTACTAGCGGACTCCTACAATGAGCAGTTCTTC.

This chain uses TRBV18 with TRBJ1-1, with D unclear. CDR1 is KGHSH, CDR2 LQKENI, per germline. CDR3 length: 13 amino acids. V lost 3 bases and J lost 4, with 9 bases in between. The CDR3 reads CASSPERLTEAFF. The CDR3 DNA sequence: TGTGCCAGCTCACCGGAACGGCTCACTGAAGCTTTCTTT.